This record covers a single T cell receptor beta chain. Antigen specificity is unknown. TCRdb redid the calling of the multiplex PCR reads with MiXCR, one entry per CDR3 protein. The repertoire includes about 180,000 distinct CDR3 sequences, around a third of them detected once, and roughly 4.5% sits in the top ten. These data come from a study of breast tumors, draining lymph nodes, adjacent tissues. V lost 4 bases to trimming and J lost 0 bases, with 10 bases between them. The CDR3 is 16 residues long. Germline CDR1 and CDR2: SGHDN and FVKESK. Points from the study as a whole: Tumor and nontumor repertoires were significantly more similar in luminal-like than in basal-like breast cancer. The lymph node origin of tumor T cells was framed as consistent with a hypothesis, not demonstrated. Compared with lymph nodes, tumors were less diverse; compared with nontumor tissue, more. Most tumor T cells seemingly derive from lymph node, then expand in tumor.

Breast cancer patients provided tissue from their axillary draining lymph nodes. This receptor was obtained from a female donor with breast cancer. Some clones in this sample may be carry-over from other donors' samples. Input material: axillary lymph node tissue. The chain joins TRBV14 to TRBJ1-6; D uncertain. The CDR3: CASSRRGSSYNSPLHF. CDR3 nucleotides: TGTGCCAGCAGCCGACGGGGAAGCTCCTATAATTCACCCCTCCACTTT.